A single sample is the source of the 21 T cell receptor beta chains below, sequenced in a study of T-cell memory formation after mild COVID-19. Each CDR3 protein is one row after TCRdb ran MiXCR on the 5' RACE reads. The sample lists approximately 300,000 distinct CDR3 sequences; roughly 19% were seen once. Sequencing used PBMCs or a T cell subset sorted from them (not recorded which). These receptors were obtained from a man younger than 35 who had mild COVID-19 (a few samples of this study predate the infection). Cell type and time point are not known.

The chain joins TRBV10-3 to TRBJ2-3; D might be TRBD1 or TRBD2, each matching 6 bases. Trimming left V 6 bases short and J 1 base short, with 17 bases between. Germline CDR1 and CDR2: ENHRY and SYGVKD. This CDR3 has 16 amino acids. The CDR3 nucleotides are TGTGCCATCAGCCTCGGGGGCAGGGGAGGCACAGATACGCAGTATTTT. This translates into CAISLGGRGGTDTQYF.

This chain links TRBV7-9 with TRBJ2-5, with D perhaps TRBD1 (6 bases). Germline V gives CDR1 SEHNR, CDR2 FQNEAQ (reference sequence). V lost 6 bases and J lost 4, with 12 bases in between. The CDR3 contains 13 residues. This chain's CDR3 is CASSTGQRETQYF. CDR3 nucleotides: TGTGCCAGCAGTACCGGACAGCGAGAGACCCAGTACTTC.

V gene TRBV5-1 combines with J gene TRBJ1-3; D possibly corresponds to TRBD1 (5 bases). This CDR3 has 16 residues. V shed 0 bases and J shed 4 bases, with 14 bases lying between them. Germline values: CDR1 SGHRS, CDR2 YFSETQ. The CDR3 loop is CASSLAAGTTGNTIYF. Here the CDR3 DNA reads TGCGCCAGCAGCTTGGCCGCAGGGACGACAGGAAACACCATATATTTT.

This chain links TRBV2 with TRBJ1-2; 7 bases fit TRBD1. With V trimmed by 9 bases and J by 2 bases, 3 bases remained unmatched. The CDR3 has 12 amino acids. Germline V lookup: CDR1 SNHLY, CDR2 FYNNEI. This CDR3 is CARDRRNYGYTF. Here the CDR3 DNA reads TGTGCCAGGGACAGGAGAAACTATGGCTACACCTTC.

J is TRBJ1-2 and V is TRBV5-6, with 9 bases that match TRBD1. Germline values: CDR1 SGHDT, CDR2 YYEEEE. The CDR3 runs 13 residues. Losses at the gene ends were 6 bases for V and 4 bases for J; bases not matched to a gene: 4. The CDR3 here is CASNRGRGYGYTF. The CDR3 DNA is TGTGCCAGCAACAGGGGGCGCGGCTATGGCTACACCTTC.

The chain recombines TRBV6-2 or TRBV6-3 with TRBJ1-1; TRBD1 aligns across 8 bases. This CDR3 is built from 12 residues. Germline V gene lookup returns CDR1 MNHEY and CDR2 SVGEGT. V trimming: 5 bases; J trimming: 10 bases; junction bases outside the gene matches: 6. The CDR3 DNA is TGTGCCAGCAGTGAGACGGACAGGGTAGCTTTCTTT. Translated: CASSETDRVAFF.

This clonotype was counted a single time. V usage is TRBV29-1 and J usage is TRBJ2-6, with D uncertain. Between the trimmed V and J ends, which lost 4 bases and 0 bases, there was a span of 4 bases. Germline V gene data show CDR1 as SQVTM and CDR2 as ANQGSEA. This CDR3 region has 13 residues. The CDR3: CSVGDSGANVLTF. CDR3 DNA: TGCAGCGTTGGAGACTCTGGGGCCAACGTCCTGACTTTC.

The chain combines TRBV28 with TRBJ2-3, with D possibly matching TRBD2 (7 bases). The CDR3 is made up of 12 amino acids. V was cut by 6 bases and J by 7 bases, with 11 bases left in between. The V gene's germline CDR1 is MDHEN and CDR2 SYDVKM. CDR3 amino acids: CASSQRDNTQYF. The CDR3, as DNA: TGTGCCAGCAGCCAGCGGGACAATACGCAGTATTTT.

The CDR3 spells CASPGRGTNTGELFF. CDR3 nucleotide sequence: TGTGCCAGCCCTGGCAGGGGGACTAACACCGGGGAGCTGTTTTTT. V gene TRBV6-7 combines with J gene TRBJ2-2, with D possibly matching TRBD1 (7 bases). TRBV6-7 falls under the ORF class, with uncertain function. Trimming stripped 8 bases from V and 2 bases from J, with 15 bases between. The CDR3 sequence is 15 residues long.

The rearrangement links TRBV5-5 to TRBJ2-6; unclear D gene. The CDR3 loop spans 17 amino acids. Germline CDR1 is SGHKS and CDR2 is YYEKEE (reference sequence). V lost 1 base to trimming and J lost 4 bases, with 15 bases between them. The CDR3 is CASSLFRPSGGANVLTF. DNA for the CDR3: TGTGCCAGCAGCTTGTTTCGCCCCTCAGGCGGGGCCAACGTCCTGACTTTC.

The table lists this clonotype with a few counts. J is TRBJ2-7 and V is TRBV2, with D possibly matching TRBD2 (5 bases). Germline CDR1 SNHLY, CDR2 FYNNEI. Deletions cut 4 bases from V and 6 bases from J, with 13 bases between. This CDR3 region has 13 residues. DNA for the CDR3: TGTGCCAGCAGTGGGACTTTATGGGGCGAGCAGTACGTC. Translating it yields CASSGTLWGEQYV.

The rearrangement links TRBV20-1 to TRBJ2-5, with 8 bases lining up with TRBD2. With V trimmed by 6 bases and J by 7 bases, 7 bases remained unmatched. Germline loops: CDR1 DFQATT, CDR2 SNEGSKA (reference sequence). The CDR3 sequence is 12 residues long. The CDR3 sequence: CSALAGWGTQYF. DNA of the CDR3: TGCAGTGCCTTAGCGGGATGGGGGACCCAGTACTTC.

The genes are TRBV5-1 and TRBJ2-1; no clear D. V shed 0 bases and J shed 6 bases, with 10 bases lying between them. The CDR3 runs 14 residues. CDR1 and CDR2 (germline): SGHRS, YFSETQ. The CDR3 region is CASSLVAPGNEQFF. CDR3 nucleotides: TGCGCCAGCAGCTTGGTAGCCCCGGGCAATGAGCAGTTCTTC.

This clonotype has more than one count but fewer than ten. The chain links TRBV27 to TRBJ1-1; D remains ambiguous. V was pared by 3 bases and J by 5 bases, with 13 bases between. Germline values: CDR1 MNHEY, CDR2 SMNVEV (reference sequence). The CDR3 totals 14 residues. CDR3 in DNA: TGTGCCAGCAGTTTTTGGCCGATAGAAACTGAAGCTTTCTTT. The encoded protein is CASSFWPIETEAFF.

The chain joins TRBV6-6 to TRBJ1-2, with 8 bases that match TRBD1. The germline V gene has CDR1 MNHNY and CDR2 SVGAGI (reference sequence). With V trimmed by 7 bases and J by 5 bases, 9 bases remained unmatched. This CDR3 spans 14 amino acids. The DNA of the CDR3 is TGTGCCAGCACCCAGGGGGCGCGGGGATATGGCTACACCTTC. Translated, it gives CASTQGARGYGYTF.

This clonotype was observed a few times. This rearrangement joins TRBV4-2 to TRBJ2-3; D unclear. The V end lost 1 base, the J end lost 3 bases, and 14 bases lay between the germline ends. This CDR3 has 16 amino acids. Germline V gives CDR1 LGHNA, CDR2 YNFKEQ. The CDR3 bases are TGTGCCAGCAGCCAAGTTTTGTGGTCTCAGACAGATACGCAGTATTTT. Translation gives CASSQVLWSQTDTQYF.

The V gene is TRBV20-1, the J gene TRBJ2-1; D unresolved. The CDR3 is 12 amino acids. In germline, CDR1 is DFQATT, CDR2 SNEGSKA (reference sequence). V lost 7 bases to trimming and J lost 2 bases, with 9 bases between them. CDR3 bases: TGCAGTGTGGTGGAGCCCTACAATGAGCAGTTCTTC. This gives the protein CSVVEPYNEQFF.

In this sample, this clonotype turned up a few times. The chain has TRBV24-1 and TRBJ2-3, with 13 bases aligning to TRBD2. V trimming: 4 bases; J trimming: 2 bases; junction bases outside the gene matches: 5. CDR3 length: 17 residues. Germline values: CDR1 KGHDR, CDR2 SFDVKD. CDR3 in amino acids: CATSDPGTSGDTDTQYF. The CDR3 DNA is TGTGCCACCAGTGACCCTGGGACTAGCGGGGACACAGATACGCAGTATTTT.

The chain uses TRBV7-2 and TRBJ2-7, with 10 bases identical to TRBD1. The trim removed 5 bases at V and 4 bases at J, leaving 5 bases unmatched. Germline CDR1 is SGHTA and CDR2 is FQGNSA. This CDR3 spans 14 amino acids. The CDR3 region has the DNA TGTGCCAGCAGCGCGGGACAGGGGCGTTACGAGCAGTACTTC. This gives the protein CASSAGQGRYEQYF.

This clonotype has more than one count but fewer than ten. This chain connects TRBV9 to TRBJ2-2; D gene uncertain. Trimming removed 3 bases at V and 0 bases at J, with 12 bases between. This CDR3 has 16 residues. Germline CDR1 is SGDLS and CDR2 is YYNGEE. The CDR3 loop is CASSATQSTNTGELFF. The CDR3 DNA sequence: TGTGCCAGCAGCGCTACACAGAGTACGAACACCGGGGAGCTGTTTTTT.

The genes are TRBV3-1 and TRBJ1-2, with TRBD1 matching 7 bases. CDR1 and CDR2 from the germline V gene are LGHDT and YNNKEL (reference sequence). J was trimmed by 7 bases and V by 0 bases; bases with no gene match: 5. This CDR3 spans 14 amino acids. Here the CDR3 DNA reads TGTGCCAGCAGCCAAGAGGAGGGGGCGCCTGGCTACACCTTC. Its protein product is CASSQEEGAPGYTF.